The source of this T cell receptor beta chain is a study of immune characterization of retroperitoneal liposarcoma. TCRdb redid the calling of the PCR reads with MiXCR, one entry per CDR3 protein. In the table there are around 5,000 distinct CDR3 sequences, around 32% of which are singletons. CDR1 is MGHDK and CDR2 is SYGVNS in the germline V gene. The CDR3 contains 16 residues. The sample was tumor tissue. This receptor was identified in a female donor with retroperitoneal liposarcoma. This chain links TRBV25-1 with TRBJ2-5; D gene uncertain. Near its end, the DNA agrees better with TRBJ2-7, so the J call may be wrong. The CDR3 coding sequence is TGTGCCAGCAGTGAAGGCCTAGATTACCCGCTCTACGAGCAGTACTTC. As protein: CASSEGLDYPLYEQYF.